These 10 T cell receptor beta chains share one sample of origin, sequenced in a study of blood T cell repertoires in COVID-19. Method: immunoSEQ multiplex PCR; TCRdb's copy keeps in-frame clones and lacks some. Of 200,000 to 250,000 clones detected, roughly 92% appear once; the ten largest clones hold over 0.75%. The sequencing input was peripheral blood. Receptor source: a man in his 60s with COVID-19, enrolled during active disease.

J is TRBJ1-2 and V is TRBV5-6; D ambiguous. Deletions cut 4 bases from V and 8 bases from J, with 12 bases between. Germline values: CDR1 SGHDT, CDR2 YYEEEE. There are 12 residues in the CDR3. The CDR3 nucleotides are TGTGCCAGCAGCGGCGGTGTGCGGGGCTACACCTTC. Protein: CASSGGVRGYTF.

V gene TRBV5-1 combines with J gene TRBJ2-3, with 7 bases that match TRBD2. The ends lost 0 bases at V and 6 bases at J; junction bases unmatched: 7. Germline V lookup: CDR1 SGHRS, CDR2 YFSETQ. The CDR3 extends over 15 amino acids. Written as DNA, the CDR3 is TGCGCCAGCAGCTTGGCAAGCGGGGCGGGGGATACGCAGTATTTT. Its protein is CASSLASGAGDTQYF.

The rearrangement joins TRBV13 to TRBJ1-3; D is unclear. CDR1 PRHDT and CDR2 FYEKMQ come from the germline V gene (reference sequence). V gave up 3 bases and J gave up 3 bases, with 15 bases separating them. The CDR3 runs 16 residues. The CDR3 reads CASSLEEKAVGNTIYF. The CDR3 region has the DNA TGTGCCAGCAGCTTGGAGGAGAAGGCTGTTGGAAACACCATATATTTT.

This clone was seen just once. This rearrangement joins TRBV12-3 or TRBV12-4 to TRBJ1-1; D ambiguous. The V end lost 3 bases, the J end lost 5 bases, and 10 bases lay between the germline ends. The CDR3 runs to 13 residues. The CDR3 DNA reads TGTGCCAGCAGTTTTACGGGGAAAACTGAAGCTTTCTTT. This gives the protein CASSFTGKTEAFF.

The chain employs TRBV7-8 and TRBJ2-1; TRBD1 is a possible D gene (5 bases). V gave up 2 bases and J gave up 3 bases, with 8 bases separating them. CDR3 size: 14 residues. Germline assignment: CDR1 SGHVS and CDR2 FQNEAQ. For the CDR3, the DNA is TGTGCCAGCAGCTTAAGACAGCTCTACAATGAGCAGTTCTTC. Its translation: CASSLRQLYNEQFF. Supplemented by reference TRBV7-8 and TRBJ2-1, the full variable domain reads GAGVSQSPRYKVAKRGQDVALRCDPISGHVSLFWYQQALGQGPEFLTYFQNEAQLDKSGLPSDRFFAERPEGSVSTLKIQRTQQEDSAVYLCASSLRQLYNEQFFGPGTRLTVL.

The CDR3, as DNA: TGTGCCACCAGTGCCCAAGCCGGGACAGGGGGCGAGGGGGAGCAGTACTTC. Translating it yields CATSAQAGTGGEGEQYF. The rearrangement links TRBV24-1 to TRBJ2-7; the match to TRBD1 covers 12 bases. The ends lost 5 bases at V and 7 bases at J; junction bases unmatched: 14. Germline CDR1 reads KGHDR; CDR2 reads SFDVKD. The CDR3 contains 17 residues.

This clone was observed a handful of times. V is TRBV28 and J is TRBJ2-7; TRBD1 matches at 12 bases. V shed 6 bases and J 4 bases; nucleotides not matched to a gene: 7. Germline CDR1 and CDR2: MDHEN and SYDVKM. The CDR3 is 15 residues long. The CDR3 loop is CASRGQGAGYYEQYF. CDR3 sequence (DNA): TGTGCCAGCAGGGGACAGGGGGCTGGGTATTACGAGCAGTACTTC.

This clone was seen once. The J gene is TRBJ2-7, the V gene TRBV7-6; TRBD2 matches at 7 bases. This CDR3 has 14 residues. Germline loops: CDR1 SGHVS, CDR2 FNYEAQ. V shed 5 bases and J 0 bases; nucleotides not matched to a gene: 4. CDR3 sequence: CASSRTRSSYEQYF. The CDR3 nucleotides read TGTGCCAGCAGCCGGACTAGAAGCTCCTACGAGCAGTACTTC.

V usage is TRBV6-5 and J usage is TRBJ1-3; D unresolved. Germline CDR1 and CDR2: MNHEY and SVGAGI. The germline V and J ends were trimmed by 6 bases and 0 bases, with 6 bases remaining between them. The CDR3 sequence is 13 residues long. CDR3 protein: CASSQDSGNTIYF. For the CDR3, the DNA is TGTGCCAGCAGCCAGGACTCTGGAAACACCATATATTTT.

The chain carries TRBV18 and TRBJ1-2, with 8 bases that match TRBD1. V shed 4 bases and J 6 bases; nucleotides not matched to a gene: 16. This CDR3 spans 17 amino acids. Germline V gives CDR1 KGHSH, CDR2 LQKENI. The CDR3 loop is CASSLRLQGQGRDGYTF. The CDR3 DNA reads as TGTGCCAGCTCACTACGCTTACAAGGACAGGGTAGGGATGGCTACACCTTC.